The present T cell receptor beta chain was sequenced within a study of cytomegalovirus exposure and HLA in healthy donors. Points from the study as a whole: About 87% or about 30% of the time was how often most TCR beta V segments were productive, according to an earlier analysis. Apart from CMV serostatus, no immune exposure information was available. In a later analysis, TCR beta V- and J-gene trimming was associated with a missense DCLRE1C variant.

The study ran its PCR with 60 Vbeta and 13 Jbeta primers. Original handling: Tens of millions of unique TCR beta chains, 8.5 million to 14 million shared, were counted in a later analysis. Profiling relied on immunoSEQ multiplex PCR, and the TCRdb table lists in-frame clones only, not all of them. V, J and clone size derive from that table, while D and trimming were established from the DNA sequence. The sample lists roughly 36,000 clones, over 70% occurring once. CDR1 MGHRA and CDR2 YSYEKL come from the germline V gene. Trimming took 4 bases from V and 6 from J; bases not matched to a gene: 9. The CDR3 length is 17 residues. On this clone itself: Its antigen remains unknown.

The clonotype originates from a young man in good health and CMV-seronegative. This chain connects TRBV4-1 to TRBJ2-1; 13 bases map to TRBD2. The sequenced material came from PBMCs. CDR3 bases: TGCGCCAGCAGCCGAGGCACCGGGACTAGCGGGATCAATGAGCAGTTCTTC. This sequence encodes CASSRGTGTSGINEQFF.